These 13 T cell receptor beta chains share one sample of origin, sequenced in a study of identical twins. Each CDR3 protein gets one entry after TCRdb re-called the 5' RACE reads with MiXCR. This table has 400,000 to 550,000 distinct CDR3 sequences, 20% to 30% appearing once. Another study also made use of these data, one on T cells expressing NK-cell markers.

The sequenced sample consisted of CD4+ T cells sorted from blood. Receptors originate from a woman aged 18-29 years in good health.

This clonotype appeared a few times. This chain connects TRBV11-3 to TRBJ1-2; maybe TRBD1 (6 bases). This CDR3 has 15 residues. The germline V and J ends were trimmed by 4 bases and 8 bases, with 20 bases remaining between them. The germline CDR1 and CDR2 sequences are SGHNT and YENEEA. CDR3 loop: CASSSQGGGDGGYTF. CDR3 sequence (DNA): TGTGCCAGCAGCTCTCAAGGGGGGGGAGATGGAGGCTACACCTTC.

V gene TRBV14 combines with J gene TRBJ2-1; 11 nucleotides align to TRBD2. The germline V gene encodes CDR1 SGHDN and CDR2 FVKESK. The CDR3 loop spans 15 amino acids. V dropped 2 bases and J dropped 8; count of bases not matched to a gene: 5. CDR3 sequence reads: CASSQIAGGLDEQFF. CDR3 in DNA: TGTGCCAGCAGCCAAATAGCGGGGGGGCTTGATGAGCAGTTCTTC.

V and J are TRBV4-2 and TRBJ2-1; no definite D call. The CDR3 has 13 residues. The germline CDR1 and CDR2 sequences are LGHNA and YNFKEQ. Deletions cut 0 bases from V and 7 bases from J, with 7 bases between. In nucleotides, the CDR3 is TGTGCCAGCAGCCAAGACCGAGTGAATGAGCAGTTCTTC. Protein: CASSQDRVNEQFF.

The rearrangement joins TRBV20-1 to TRBJ1-2; D is undetermined. This CDR3 has 12 residues. Trimming took off 1 base at V and 2 bases at J, with 5 bases between the two ends. CDR1 is DFQATT and CDR2 is SNEGSKA in the germline V gene (reference sequence). For the CDR3, the DNA is TGCAGTGCTAGAGGAGGGAACTATGGCTACACCTTC. It yields the protein CSARGGNYGYTF.

This clonotype was seen a handful of times. The rearrangement uses TRBV5-1 and TRBJ1-2; possibly TRBD1 for D (5 bases). The germline V and J ends were trimmed by 4 bases and 8 bases, with 12 bases remaining between them. Germline CDR1 is SGHRS and CDR2 is YFSETQ. The CDR3 runs 12 residues. CDR3 in DNA: TGCGCCAGCAGCCCAGGGAAGGAGGGCTACACCTTC. Protein: CASSPGKEGYTF.

This clonotype was counted many times. V usage is TRBV5-1 and J usage is TRBJ2-7, with 8 positions matching TRBD2. The germline V gene has CDR1 SGHRS and CDR2 YFSETQ. V lost 5 bases to trimming and J lost 2 bases; unmatched junction nucleotides: 3. CDR3 length: 13 residues. CDR3 in amino acids: CASRGTRAYEQYF. DNA for the CDR3: TGCGCCAGCAGAGGGACTAGGGCCTACGAGCAGTACTTC.

A note on this clonotype: Germline and junction disagree at one end, which may indicate a read error. The J gene is TRBJ2-2, the V gene TRBV5-1, with 8 bases fitting TRBD1. CDR1 and CDR2 (germline): SGHRS, YFSETQ. This CDR3 region has 16 residues. The CDR3: CASSKRQGPNTGELFF. The CDR3 DNA sequence: TGCGCCAGCAGCAAACGACAGGGGCCGAATACCGGGGAGCTGTTTTTT.

V usage is TRBV4-3 and J usage is TRBJ2-1; D gene unclear. Germline CDR1 reads LGHNA; CDR2 reads YSLEER. CDR3 size: 13 residues. The ends were cut back, 3 bases at V and 9 bases at J, with 12 bases in the middle. The CDR3 protein is CASSHAARREQFF. CDR3 sequence (DNA): TGCGCCAGCAGCCACGCGGCTCGTCGTGAGCAGTTCTTC.

The chain uses TRBV12-3 or TRBV12-4 and TRBJ2-1, with TRBD2 matching 11 bases. The CDR3 runs 14 residues. V was clipped by 10 bases and J by 0 bases; unmatched bases: 2. The CDR3 here is CATLAGGSYNEQFF. Written as DNA, the CDR3 is TGTGCCACCCTAGCGGGGGGCTCCTACAATGAGCAGTTCTTC.

J is TRBJ2-3 and V is TRBV20-1; TRBD2 aligns across 7 bases. The germline V gene has CDR1 DFQATT and CDR2 SNEGSKA (reference sequence). This CDR3 spans 12 amino acids. V lost 5 bases to trimming and J lost 6 bases; unmatched junction nucleotides: 5. The CDR3 DNA sequence: TGCAGTGCTTTTACGCGGGGGGATACGCAGTATTTT. It yields the protein CSAFTRGDTQYF.

The CDR3 here is CAWTRGPYGYTF. The DNA of the CDR3 is TGTGCCTGGACCCGAGGGCCCTATGGCTACACCTTC. The chain is built from TRBV30 and TRBJ1-2; no firm D call. V dropped 4 bases and J dropped 4 bases, with 10 bases sitting between them. Looked up from germline, CDR1 is GTSNPN and CDR2 is SVGIG (reference sequence). The CDR3 is 12 residues long.

The V and J genes are TRBV6-4 and TRBJ2-3; 7 bases are shared with TRBD2. The CDR3 totals 14 residues. The ends lost 4 bases at V and 2 bases at J; junction bases unmatched: 3. CDR1 is MRHNA, CDR2 SNTAGT, per germline. CDR3 bases: TGTGCCAGCAGTGTGGGGGGGGACACAGATACGCAGTATTTT. It yields the protein CASSVGGDTDTQYF.

The chain has TRBV5-1 and TRBJ2-5; D uncertain. Germline lookup yields CDR1 SGHRS and CDR2 YFSETQ. The CDR3 has 15 amino acids. Trimming took off 0 bases at V and 1 base at J, with 10 bases between the two ends. CDR3 nucleotides: TGCGCCAGCAGCTTGGGTTCTGTGACCCAAGAGACCCAGTACTTC. This encodes CASSLGSVTQETQYF.